The sequence of this TCR beta chain was determined in a study of T cells in Graves' hyperthyroidism and ophthalmopathy. Diagnosing involved the use of clinical symptoms, serum thyroxine and TRAb, thyroid ultrasound and orbital computed tomography. Template material for amplifying TCR beta CDR3 regions consisted of RNA transcripts. HTBI primers were used for first-round RT-PCR of the TCR CDR3. In TCRdb, the multiplex PCR reads were re-called with MiXCR into one record per CDR3 protein. Of around 440,000 distinct CDR3 sequences in the sample, around 16% were seen once. The germline V and J ends were trimmed by 2 bases and 0 bases, with 11 bases remaining between them. The germline CDR1 and CDR2 sequences are MNHEY and SVGAGI. The CDR3 spans 17 residues. The sample holds many counts of this clonotype.

The receptor was derived from a woman under 30 with Graves' hyperthyroidism. Material for sequencing was blood. The chain combines TRBV6-5 with TRBJ1-6; the D is unclear. The CDR3 region is CASSYTKRVSYNSPLHF. CDR3 DNA sequence: TGTGCCAGCAGTTACACCAAGCGGGTCTCCTATAATTCACCCCTCCACTTT.